The TCR beta chain described here comes from a study of cytomegalovirus exposure and HLA in healthy donors. About the study: An early data release held approximately 85 million unique TCRs from HLA-typed donors. General study results and limits: In vitro work confirmed that three CMV-associated chains recognize CMV antigens. TCR beta V segments were, for the most part, productive about 90% or about 30% of the time in an earlier analysis.

Amplification used 60 Vbeta primers and 13 Jbeta primers. Method: immunoSEQ multiplex PCR; TCRdb's copy keeps in-frame clones and lacks some. The sample records some 180,000 clones, around 75% being singletons. Concerning this clone: What it binds is unknown.

V lost 0 bases to trimming and J lost 1 base; unmatched junction nucleotides: 1. CDR3 length equals 15 residues. Germline CDR1 SGDLS, CDR2 YYNGEE. This clonotype originated in a male donor in good health and CMV-seronegative. Sequences were obtained from PBMCs. The rearrangement joins TRBV9 to TRBJ1-3; TRBD1 matches 7 bases. The CDR3 region has the DNA TGTGCCAGCAGCGTAGAACAGGGGTCTGGAAACACCATATATTTT. It codes for CASSVEQGSGNTIYF.